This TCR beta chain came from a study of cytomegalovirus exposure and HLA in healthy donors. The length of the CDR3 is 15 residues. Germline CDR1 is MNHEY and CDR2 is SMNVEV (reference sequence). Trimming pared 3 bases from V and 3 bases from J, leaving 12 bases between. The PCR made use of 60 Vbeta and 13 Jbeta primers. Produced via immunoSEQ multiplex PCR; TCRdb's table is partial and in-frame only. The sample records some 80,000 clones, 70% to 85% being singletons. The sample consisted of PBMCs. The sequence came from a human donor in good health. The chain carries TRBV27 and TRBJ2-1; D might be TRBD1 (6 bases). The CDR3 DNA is TGTGCCAGCAGTTTCACCGGGACACTCTACAATGAGCAGTTCTTC. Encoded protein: CASSFTGTLYNEQFF.